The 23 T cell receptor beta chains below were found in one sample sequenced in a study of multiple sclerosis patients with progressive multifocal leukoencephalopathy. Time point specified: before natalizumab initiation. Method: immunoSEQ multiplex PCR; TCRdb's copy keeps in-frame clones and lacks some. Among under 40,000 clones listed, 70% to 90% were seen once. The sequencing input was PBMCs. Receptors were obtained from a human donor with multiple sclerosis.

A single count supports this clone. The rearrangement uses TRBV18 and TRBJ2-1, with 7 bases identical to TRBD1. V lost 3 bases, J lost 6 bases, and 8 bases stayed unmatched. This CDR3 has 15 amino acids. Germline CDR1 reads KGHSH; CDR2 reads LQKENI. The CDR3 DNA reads TGTGCCAGCTCACCGAATGACAGGGTTGGCAATGAGCAGTTCTTC. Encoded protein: CASSPNDRVGNEQFF.

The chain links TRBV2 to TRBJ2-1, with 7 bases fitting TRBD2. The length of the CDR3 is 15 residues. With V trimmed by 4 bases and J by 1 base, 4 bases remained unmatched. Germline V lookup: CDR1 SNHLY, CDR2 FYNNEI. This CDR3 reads CASSVRSGSYNEQFF. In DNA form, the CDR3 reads TGTGCCAGCAGTGTACGTAGCGGGTCCTACAATGAGCAGTTCTTC.

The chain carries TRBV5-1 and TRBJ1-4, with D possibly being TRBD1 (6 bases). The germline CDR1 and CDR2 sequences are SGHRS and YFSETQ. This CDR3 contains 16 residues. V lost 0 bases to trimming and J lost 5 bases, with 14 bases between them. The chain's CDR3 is CASSLDISGGNEKLFF. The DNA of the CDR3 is TGCGCCAGCAGCTTGGATATCTCTGGGGGCAATGAAAAACTGTTTTTT.

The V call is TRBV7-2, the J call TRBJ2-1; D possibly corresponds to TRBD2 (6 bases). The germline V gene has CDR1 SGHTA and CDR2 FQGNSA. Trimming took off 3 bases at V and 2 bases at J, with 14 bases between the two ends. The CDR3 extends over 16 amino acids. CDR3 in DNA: TGTGCCAGCAGCTTCGGGCAGCGGGCGACCTACAATGAGCAGTTCTTC. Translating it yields CASSFGQRATYNEQFF.

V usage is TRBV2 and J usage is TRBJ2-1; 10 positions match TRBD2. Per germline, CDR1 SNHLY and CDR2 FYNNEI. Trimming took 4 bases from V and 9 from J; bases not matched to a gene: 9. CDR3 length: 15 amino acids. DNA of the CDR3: TGTGCCAGCAGTGTGGCTAGCGGGAGAACGAGTGAGCAGTTCTTC. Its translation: CASSVASGRTSEQFF.

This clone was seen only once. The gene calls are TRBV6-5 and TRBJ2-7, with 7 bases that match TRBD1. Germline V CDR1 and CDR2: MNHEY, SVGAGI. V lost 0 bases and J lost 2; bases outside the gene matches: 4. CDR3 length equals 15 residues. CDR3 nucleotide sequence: TGTGCCAGCAGTTACTCACGGGACAGTGCCTACGAGCAGTACTTC. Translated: CASSYSRDSAYEQYF.

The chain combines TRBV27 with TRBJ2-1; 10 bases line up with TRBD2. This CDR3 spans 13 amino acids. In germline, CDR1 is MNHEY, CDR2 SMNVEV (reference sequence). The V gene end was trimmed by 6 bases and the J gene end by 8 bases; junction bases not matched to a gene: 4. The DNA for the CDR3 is TGTGCCAGCAGCTGGCTAGCGGGAGATGAGCAGTTCTTC. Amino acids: CASSWLAGDEQFF.

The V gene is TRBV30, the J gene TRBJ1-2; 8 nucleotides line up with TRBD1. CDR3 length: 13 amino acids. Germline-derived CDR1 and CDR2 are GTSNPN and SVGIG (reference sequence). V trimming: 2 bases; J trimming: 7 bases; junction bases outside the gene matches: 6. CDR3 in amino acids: CAWSPRTGFGYTF. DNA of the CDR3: TGTGCCTGGAGTCCTCGGACAGGGTTTGGCTACACCTTC.

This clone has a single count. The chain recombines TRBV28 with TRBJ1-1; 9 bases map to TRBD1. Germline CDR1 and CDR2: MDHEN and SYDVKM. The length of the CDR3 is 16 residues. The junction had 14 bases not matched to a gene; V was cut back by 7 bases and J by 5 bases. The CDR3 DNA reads TGTGCCAGCATTCCTTCCGCCGGGACAGGGACGACTGAAGCTTTCTTT. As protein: CASIPSAGTGTTEAFF.

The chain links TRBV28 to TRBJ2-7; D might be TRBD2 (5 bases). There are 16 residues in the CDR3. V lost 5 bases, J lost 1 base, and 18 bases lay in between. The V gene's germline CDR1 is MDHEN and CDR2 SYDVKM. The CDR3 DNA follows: TGTGCCAGCAGTCTGGGCCCCGGGGTAGGGTCCTACGAGCAGTACTTC. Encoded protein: CASSLGPGVGSYEQYF. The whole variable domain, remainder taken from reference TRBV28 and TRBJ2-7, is DVKVTQSSRYLVKRTGEKVFLECVQDMDHENMFWYRQDPGLGLRLIYFSYDVKMKEKGDIPEGYSVSREKKERFSLILESASTNQTSMYLCASSLGPGVGSYEQYFGPGTRLTVT.

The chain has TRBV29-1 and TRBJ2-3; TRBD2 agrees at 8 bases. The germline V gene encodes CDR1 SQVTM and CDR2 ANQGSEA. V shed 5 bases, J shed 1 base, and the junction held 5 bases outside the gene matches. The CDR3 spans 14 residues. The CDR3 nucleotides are TGCAGCGTTTCGGGAGGGCAGGGCACAGATACGCAGTATTTT. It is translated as CSVSGGQGTDTQYF.

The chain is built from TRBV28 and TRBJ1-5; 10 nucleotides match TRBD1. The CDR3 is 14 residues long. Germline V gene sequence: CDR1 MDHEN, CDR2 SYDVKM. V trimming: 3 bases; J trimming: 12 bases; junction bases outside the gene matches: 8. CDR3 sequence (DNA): TGTGCCAGCAGTTTCCTGCCCGGGACAGGGGTCCAGCATTTT. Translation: CASSFLPGTGVQHF.

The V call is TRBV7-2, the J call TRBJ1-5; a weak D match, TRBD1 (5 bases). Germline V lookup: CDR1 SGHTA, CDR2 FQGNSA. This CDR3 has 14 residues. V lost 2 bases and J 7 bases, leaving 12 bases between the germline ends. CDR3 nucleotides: TGTGCCAGCAGCTTAAGTAGGGGAGGCCAGCCCCAGCATTTT. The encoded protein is CASSLSRGGQPQHF. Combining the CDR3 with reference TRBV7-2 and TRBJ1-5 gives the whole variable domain GAGVSQSPSNKVTEKGKDVELRCDPISGHTALYWYRQSLGQGLEFLIYFQGNSAPDKSGLPSDRFSAERTGGSVSTLTIQRTQQEDSAVYLCASSLSRGGQPQHFGDGTRLSIL.

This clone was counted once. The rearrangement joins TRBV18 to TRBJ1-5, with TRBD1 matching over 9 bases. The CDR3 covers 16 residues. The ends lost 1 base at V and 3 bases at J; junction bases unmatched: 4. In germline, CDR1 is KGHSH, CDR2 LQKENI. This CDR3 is CASSPLGTGTNQPQHF. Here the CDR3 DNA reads TGTGCCAGCTCACCACTAGGGACAGGGACCAATCAGCCCCAGCATTTT.

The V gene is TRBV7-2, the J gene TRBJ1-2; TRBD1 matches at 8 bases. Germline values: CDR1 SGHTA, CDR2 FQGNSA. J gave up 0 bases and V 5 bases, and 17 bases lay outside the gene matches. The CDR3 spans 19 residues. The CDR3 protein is CASSRPPGQGTIANYGYTF. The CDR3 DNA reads TGTGCCAGCAGCCGTCCGCCCGGACAGGGAACCATTGCTAACTATGGCTACACCTTC.

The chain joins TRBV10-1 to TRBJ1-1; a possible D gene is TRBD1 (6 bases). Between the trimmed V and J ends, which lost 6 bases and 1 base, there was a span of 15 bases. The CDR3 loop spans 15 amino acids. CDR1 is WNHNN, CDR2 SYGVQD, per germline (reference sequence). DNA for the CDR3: TGCGCCAGCAGCCCGAGGGGGGCGTGGAACACTGAAGCTTTCTTT. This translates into CASSPRGAWNTEAFF.

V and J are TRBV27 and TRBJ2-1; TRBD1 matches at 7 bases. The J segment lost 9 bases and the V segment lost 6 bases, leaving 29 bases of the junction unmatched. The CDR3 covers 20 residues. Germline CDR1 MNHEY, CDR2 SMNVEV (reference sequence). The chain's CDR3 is CASRGHVARREYFPGGEQFF. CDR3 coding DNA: TGTGCCAGCAGAGGGCACGTAGCCCGCCGAGAGTATTTCCCAGGGGGTGAGCAGTTCTTC.

CDR3 loop: CASSLLTGGAGNQPQHF. For the CDR3, the DNA is TGTGCCAGCAGCTTGCTTACAGGGGGCGCGGGCAATCAGCCCCAGCATTTT. The chain uses TRBV5-6 and TRBJ1-5, with 9 positions matching TRBD1. The V gene's germline CDR1 is SGHDT and CDR2 YYEEEE. This CDR3 spans 17 amino acids. The junction had 7 bases not matched to a gene; V was cut back by 1 base and J by 2 bases.

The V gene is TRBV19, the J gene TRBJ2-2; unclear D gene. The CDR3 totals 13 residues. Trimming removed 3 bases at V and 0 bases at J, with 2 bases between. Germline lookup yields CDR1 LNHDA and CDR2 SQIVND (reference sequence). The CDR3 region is CASSIPNTGELFF. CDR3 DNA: TGTGCCAGTAGTATCCCGAACACCGGGGAGCTGTTTTTT. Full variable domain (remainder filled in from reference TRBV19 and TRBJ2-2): DGGITQSPKYLFRKEGQNVTLSCEQNLNHDAMYWYRQDPGQGLRLIYYSQIVNDFQKGDIAEGYSVSREKKESFPLTVTSAQKNPTAFYLCASSIPNTGELFFGEGSRLTVL.

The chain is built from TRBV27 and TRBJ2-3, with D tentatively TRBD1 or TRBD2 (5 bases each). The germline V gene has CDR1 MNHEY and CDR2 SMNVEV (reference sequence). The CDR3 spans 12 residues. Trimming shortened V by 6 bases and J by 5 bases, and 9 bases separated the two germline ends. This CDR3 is CASSLRGDTQYF. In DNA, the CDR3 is TGTGCCAGCAGCCTGAGGGGAGATACGCAGTATTTT.

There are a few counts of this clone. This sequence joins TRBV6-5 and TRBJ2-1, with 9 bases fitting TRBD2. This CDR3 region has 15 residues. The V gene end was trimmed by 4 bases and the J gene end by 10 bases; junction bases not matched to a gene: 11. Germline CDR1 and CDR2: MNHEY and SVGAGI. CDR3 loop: CASSSEAGGTPEQFF. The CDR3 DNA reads TGTGCCAGCAGTTCCGAAGCGGGGGGAACTCCGGAGCAGTTCTTC.

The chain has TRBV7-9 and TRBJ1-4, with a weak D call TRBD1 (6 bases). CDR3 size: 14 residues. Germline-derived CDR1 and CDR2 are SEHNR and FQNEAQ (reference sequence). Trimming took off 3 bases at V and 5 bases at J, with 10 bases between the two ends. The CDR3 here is CASSLRGQNEKLFF. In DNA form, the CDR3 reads TGTGCCAGCAGCTTGAGGGGACAAAATGAAAAACTGTTTTTT.

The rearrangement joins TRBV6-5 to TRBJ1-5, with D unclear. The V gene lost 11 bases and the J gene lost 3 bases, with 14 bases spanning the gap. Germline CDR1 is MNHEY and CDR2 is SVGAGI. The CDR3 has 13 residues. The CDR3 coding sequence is TGTGCCTGCTCGTCACAGTTCAATCAGCCCCAGCATTTT. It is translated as CACSSQFNQPQHF.